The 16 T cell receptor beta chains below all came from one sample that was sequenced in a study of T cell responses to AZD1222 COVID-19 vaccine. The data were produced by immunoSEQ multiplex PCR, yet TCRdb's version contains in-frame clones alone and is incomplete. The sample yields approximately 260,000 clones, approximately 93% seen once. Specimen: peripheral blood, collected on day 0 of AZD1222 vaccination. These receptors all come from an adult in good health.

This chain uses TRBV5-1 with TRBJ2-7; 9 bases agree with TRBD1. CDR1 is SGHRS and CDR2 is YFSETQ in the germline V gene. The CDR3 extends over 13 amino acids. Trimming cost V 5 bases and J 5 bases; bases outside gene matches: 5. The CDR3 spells CASRGTGSNEQYF. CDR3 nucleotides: TGCGCCAGCAGGGGGACAGGGTCCAACGAGCAGTACTTC. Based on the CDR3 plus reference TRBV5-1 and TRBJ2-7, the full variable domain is KAGVTQTPRYLIKTRGQQVTLSCSPISGHRSVSWYQQTPGQGLQFLFEYFSETQRNKGNFPGRFSGRQFSNSRSEMNVSTLELGDSALYLCASRGTGSNEQYFGPGTRLTVT.

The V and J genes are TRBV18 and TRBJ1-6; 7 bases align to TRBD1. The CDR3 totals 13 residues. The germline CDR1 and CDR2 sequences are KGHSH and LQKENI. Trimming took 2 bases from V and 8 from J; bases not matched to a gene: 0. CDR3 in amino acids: CASSPTGDSPLHF. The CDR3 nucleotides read TGTGCCAGCTCACCAACAGGGGATTCACCCCTCCACTTT.

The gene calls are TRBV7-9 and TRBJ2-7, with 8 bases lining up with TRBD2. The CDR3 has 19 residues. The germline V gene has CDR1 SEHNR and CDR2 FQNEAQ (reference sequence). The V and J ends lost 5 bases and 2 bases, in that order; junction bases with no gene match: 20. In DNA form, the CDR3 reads TGTGCCAGCAGCCGGGACTCCTGGACTAGCCACCCCCCTCCCTACGAGCAGTACTTC. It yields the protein CASSRDSWTSHPPPYEQYF. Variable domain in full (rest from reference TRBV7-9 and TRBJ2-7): DTGVSQNPRHKITKRGQNVTFRCDPISEHNRLYWYRQTLGQGPEFLTYFQNEAQLEKSRLLSDRFSAERPKGSFSTLEIQRTEQGDSAMYLCASSRDSWTSHPPPYEQYFGPGTRLTVT.

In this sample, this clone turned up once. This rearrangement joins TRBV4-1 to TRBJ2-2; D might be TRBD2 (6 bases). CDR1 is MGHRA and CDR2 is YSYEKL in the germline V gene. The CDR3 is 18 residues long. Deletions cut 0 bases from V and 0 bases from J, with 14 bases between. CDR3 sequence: CASSQDVSGDTNTGELFF. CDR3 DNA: TGCGCCAGCAGCCAAGATGTTTCGGGGGATACGAACACCGGGGAGCTGTTTTTT.

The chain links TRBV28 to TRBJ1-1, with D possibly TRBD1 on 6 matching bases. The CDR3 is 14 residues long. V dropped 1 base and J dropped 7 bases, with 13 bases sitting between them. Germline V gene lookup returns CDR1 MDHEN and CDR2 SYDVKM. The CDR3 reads CASSLLRGTFEAFF. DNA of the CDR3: TGTGCCAGCAGTTTATTGAGGGGGACATTTGAAGCTTTCTTT.

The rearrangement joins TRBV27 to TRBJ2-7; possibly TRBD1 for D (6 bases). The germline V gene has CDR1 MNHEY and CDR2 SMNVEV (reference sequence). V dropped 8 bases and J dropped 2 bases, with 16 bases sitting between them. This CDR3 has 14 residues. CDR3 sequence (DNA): TGTGCCAGCTCATACAGGGCGGCTACCTACGAGCAGTACTTC. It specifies CASSYRAATYEQYF.

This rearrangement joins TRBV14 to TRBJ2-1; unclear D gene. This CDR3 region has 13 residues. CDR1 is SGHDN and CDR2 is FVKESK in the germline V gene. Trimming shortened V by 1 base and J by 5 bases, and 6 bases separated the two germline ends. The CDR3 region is CASSQVNDNEQFF. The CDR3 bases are TGTGCCAGCAGCCAAGTGAATGACAATGAGCAGTTCTTC. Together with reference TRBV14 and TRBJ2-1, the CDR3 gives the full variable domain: EAGVTQFPSHSVIEKGQTVTLRCDPISGHDNLYWYRRVMGKEIKFLLHFVKESKQDESGMPNNRFLAERTGGTYSTLKVQPAELEDSGVYFCASSQVNDNEQFFGPGTRLTVL.

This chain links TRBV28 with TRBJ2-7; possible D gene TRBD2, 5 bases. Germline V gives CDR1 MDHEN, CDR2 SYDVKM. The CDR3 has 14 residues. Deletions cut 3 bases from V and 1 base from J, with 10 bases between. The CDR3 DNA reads TGTGCCAGCAGTTTGGCGGGCGGGTCCTACGAGCAGTACTTC. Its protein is CASSLAGGSYEQYF.

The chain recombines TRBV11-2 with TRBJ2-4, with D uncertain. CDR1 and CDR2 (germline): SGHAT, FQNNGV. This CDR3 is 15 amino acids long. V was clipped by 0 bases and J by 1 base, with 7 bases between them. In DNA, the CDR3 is TGTGCCAGCAGCTTAGAGCCCGGCGCCAAAAACATTCAGTACTTC. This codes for CASSLEPGAKNIQYF.

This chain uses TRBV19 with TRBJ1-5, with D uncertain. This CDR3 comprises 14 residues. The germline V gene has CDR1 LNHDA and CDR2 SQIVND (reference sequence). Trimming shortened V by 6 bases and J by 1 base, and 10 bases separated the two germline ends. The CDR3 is CASRPQASNQPQHF. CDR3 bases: TGTGCCAGTAGACCCCAGGCGAGCAATCAGCCCCAGCATTTT.

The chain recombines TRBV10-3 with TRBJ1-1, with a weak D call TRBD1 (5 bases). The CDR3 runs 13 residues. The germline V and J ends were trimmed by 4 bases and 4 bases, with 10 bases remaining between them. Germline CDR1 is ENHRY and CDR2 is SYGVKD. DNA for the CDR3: TGTGCCATCAGTGGAGGGGCGATCACTGAAGCTTTCTTT. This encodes CAISGGAITEAFF.

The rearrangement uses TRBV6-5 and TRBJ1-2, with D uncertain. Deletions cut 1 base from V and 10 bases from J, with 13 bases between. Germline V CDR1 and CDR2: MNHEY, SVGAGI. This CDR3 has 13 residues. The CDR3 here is CASSYYPALDYTF. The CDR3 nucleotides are TGTGCCAGCAGTTACTACCCAGCCCTAGACTACACCTTC.

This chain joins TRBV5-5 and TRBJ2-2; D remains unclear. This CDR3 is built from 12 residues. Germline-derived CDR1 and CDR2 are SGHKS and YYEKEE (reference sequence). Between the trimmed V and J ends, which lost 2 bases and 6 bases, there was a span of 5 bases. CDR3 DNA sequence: TGTGCCAGCAGCTTTCCCGCCGGGGAGCTGTTTTTT. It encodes CASSFPAGELFF.

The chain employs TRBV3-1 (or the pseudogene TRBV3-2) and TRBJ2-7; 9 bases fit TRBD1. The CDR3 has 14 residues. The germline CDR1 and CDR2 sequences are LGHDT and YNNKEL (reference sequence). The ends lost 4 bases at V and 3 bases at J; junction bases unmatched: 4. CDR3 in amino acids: CASSPGTGSYEQYF. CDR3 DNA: TGTGCCAGCAGCCCCGGGACAGGGAGCTACGAGCAGTACTTC.

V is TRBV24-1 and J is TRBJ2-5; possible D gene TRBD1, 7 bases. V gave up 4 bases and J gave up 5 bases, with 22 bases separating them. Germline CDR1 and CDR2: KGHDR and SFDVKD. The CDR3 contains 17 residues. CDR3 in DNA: TGTGCCACCAGTGACCCCGCGGGACAGTCAATTGGTGAGACCCAGTACTTC. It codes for CATSDPAGQSIGETQYF.

The CDR3 sequence is CASSYSRGQGVYEQYF. CDR3 DNA: TGTGCCAGCAGTTACTCGCGGGGACAGGGAGTCTACGAGCAGTACTTC. The chain has TRBV6-5 and TRBJ2-7, with TRBD1 identical over 9 bases. V dropped 0 bases and J dropped 3; count of bases not matched to a gene: 6. There are 16 residues in the CDR3. Per the germline V gene, CDR1 is MNHEY and CDR2 is SVGAGI.